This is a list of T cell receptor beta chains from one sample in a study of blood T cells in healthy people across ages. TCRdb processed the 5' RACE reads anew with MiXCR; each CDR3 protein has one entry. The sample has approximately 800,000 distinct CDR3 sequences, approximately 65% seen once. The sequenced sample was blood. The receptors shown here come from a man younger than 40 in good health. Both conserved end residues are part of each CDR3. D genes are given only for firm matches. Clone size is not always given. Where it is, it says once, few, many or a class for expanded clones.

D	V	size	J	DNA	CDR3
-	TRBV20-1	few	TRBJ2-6	TGCAGTGCTAGGCCTGTGGGCTCTGGGGCCAACGTCCTGACTTTC	CSARPVGSGANVLTF
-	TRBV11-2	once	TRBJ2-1	TGTGCCAGCAGCTTAGTCCTCGAATACAATGAGCAGTTCTTC	CASSLVLEYNEQFF
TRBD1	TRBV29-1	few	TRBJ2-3	TGCAGCGTTCCACTCACAGGGGGCCCCACAGATACGCAGTATTTT	CSVPLTGGPTDTQYF
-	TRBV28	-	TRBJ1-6	TGTGCCAGCAGTGGGCGTACGAATTCACCCCTCCACTTT	CASSGRTNSPLHF
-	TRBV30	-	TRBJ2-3	TGTGCCTCCCGAGGTGGCACAGATACGCAGTATTTT	CASRGGTDTQYF
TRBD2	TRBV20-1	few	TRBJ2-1	TGCAGTGCTAGAGTTCCAGCGGGGGGTCGCAATGAGCAGTTCTTC	CSARVPAGGRNEQFF
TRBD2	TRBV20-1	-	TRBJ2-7	TGCAGTGCTCTTACTAGCGGGTCCTCTTACGAGCAGTACTTC	CSALTSGSSYEQYF
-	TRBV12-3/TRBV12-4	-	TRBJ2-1	TGTGCCAGCAGTTTAGCGCTGGCAGCCACCTACAATGAGCAGTTCTTC	CASSLALAATYNEQFF
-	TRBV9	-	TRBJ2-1	TGTGCCAGCAGCGTAGGAGTGAGCTCCTACAATGAGCAGTTCTTC	CASSVGVSSYNEQFF
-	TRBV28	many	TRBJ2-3	TGTGCCAGCAGAGATAAGGGAGGCGCAGATACGCAGTATTTT	CASRDKGGADTQYF
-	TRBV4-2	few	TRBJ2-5	TGTGCCAGCAGCCAAGAGGCGAGCGGCGGGCGGACCCAGTACTTC	CASSQEASGGRTQYF
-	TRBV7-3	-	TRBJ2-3	TGTGCCAGCAGCCTCGGCGGGCAGTATTTT	CASSLGGQYF
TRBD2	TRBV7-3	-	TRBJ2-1	TGTGCCAGCAGCCCATCCGGCGGGGGGGCTTGGAATGAGCAGTTCTTC	CASSPSGGGAWNEQFF
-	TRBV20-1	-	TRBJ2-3	TGCAGTGCCGCGAACCCCGGGACTAGCACAGATACGCAGTATTTT	CSAANPGTSTDTQYF
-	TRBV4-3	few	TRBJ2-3	TGCGCCAGCAGCCAAACTGGCCTGATCGCAGATACGCAGTATTTT	CASSQTGLIADTQYF
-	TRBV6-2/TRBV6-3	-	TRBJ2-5	TGTGCCAGCAGAACCCTAGAAGAGACCCAGTACTTC	CASRTLEETQYF